Listed here are 23 T cell receptor beta chains from one sample, sequenced in a study of immune cell composition in non-small cell lung cancer. Normal lung sampling was at least 3 cm from the tumour, as distant as possible. Assay used: immunoSEQ multiplex PCR; TCRdb lists only in-frame clones, some missing. This sample has more than 15,000 clones; 77% occur once, and the top ten carry roughly 9.2%. These records were also assigned to another study, of CD4 T cells in lung cancer.

What was sequenced was non-adjacent lung tissue. These TCRs come from a human donor with non-small cell lung cancer.

The chain joins TRBV10-2 to TRBJ1-4; D is perhaps TRBD1 (6 bases). CDR3 length: 15 amino acids. Trimming took off 0 bases at V and 6 bases at J, with 11 bases between the two ends. Germline loops: CDR1 WSHSY, CDR2 SAAADI. CDR3 protein: CASSESGGFDEKLFF. CDR3 nucleotide sequence: TGCGCCAGCAGTGAGTCCGGGGGCTTTGATGAAAAACTGTTTTTT.

The rearrangement joins TRBV4-2 to TRBJ1-2; 9 bases agree with TRBD1. V lost 5 bases, J lost 5 bases, and 9 bases stayed unmatched. CDR1 and CDR2 (germline): LGHNA, YNFKEQ. The CDR3 runs 15 residues. The CDR3 coding sequence is TGTGCCAGCAGCTTGTCACAGGGGGCGCGATATGGCTACACCTTC. It encodes CASSLSQGARYGYTF.

The V and J genes are TRBV13 and TRBJ1-4; TRBD1 matches 10 bases. Per germline, CDR1 PRHDT and CDR2 FYEKMQ (reference sequence). This CDR3 is built from 17 residues. With V trimmed by 5 bases and J by 2 bases, 8 bases remained unmatched. The CDR3 spells CASSRQGALGTNEKLFF. DNA for the CDR3: TGTGCCAGCAGCAGACAGGGGGCGTTGGGGACTAATGAAAAACTGTTTTTT.

The chain couples TRBV15 to TRBJ2-2; tentative D call: TRBD2 (7 bases). This CDR3 has 17 residues. V shed 1 base and J shed 1 base, with 13 bases lying between them. Germline V gene sequence: CDR1 LNHNV, CDR2 YYDKDF (reference sequence). CDR3 region: CATSRGGGGMNTGELFF. In DNA, the CDR3 is TGTGCCACCAGCAGAGGGGGAGGGGGAATGAACACCGGGGAGCTGTTTTTT.

The chain couples TRBV7-8 to TRBJ1-2, with 7 bases that match TRBD1. The CDR3 sequence is 14 residues long. V shed 10 bases and J 5 bases; nucleotides not matched to a gene: 13. Germline lookup yields CDR1 SGHVS and CDR2 FQNEAQ. DNA for the CDR3: TGTGCCACGGCCCGGGACAGAGTATTTTATGGCTACACCTTC. It yields the protein CATARDRVFYGYTF.

The chain links TRBV29-1 to TRBJ2-5; D not certain. The germline gives CDR1 SQVTM, CDR2 ANQGSEA. The V end lost 5 bases, the J end lost 5 bases, and 18 bases lay between the germline ends. This CDR3 has 14 amino acids. Here the CDR3 DNA reads TGCAGCGTTACTGACGACTCCCCCCGGGAGACCCAGTACTTC. Its translation is CSVTDDSPRETQYF.

The rearrangement uses TRBV5-5 and TRBJ2-3; no clear D. The V end lost 0 bases, the J end lost 7 bases, and 9 bases lay between the germline ends. The germline CDR1 and CDR2 sequences are SGHKS and YYEKEE (reference sequence). The CDR3 loop spans 13 amino acids. CDR3 nucleotide sequence: TGTGCCAGCAGCTTGGAACCTGGGAATACGCAGTATTTT. Its protein product is CASSLEPGNTQYF.

V is TRBV5-1 and J is TRBJ1-4, with D hard to call. This CDR3 has 14 residues. CDR1 is SGHRS and CDR2 is YFSETQ in the germline V gene. V was cut by 4 bases and J by 3 bases, with 10 bases left in between. DNA of the CDR3: TGCGCCAGCAGCCCCCCCGGCTCTAATGAAAAACTGTTTTTT. The encoded protein is CASSPPGSNEKLFF.

A single count supports this clone. This chain links TRBV7-2 with TRBJ2-7; no definite D call. CDR1 SGHTA and CDR2 FQGNSA come from the germline V gene. The CDR3 consists of 15 residues. The germline V and J ends were trimmed by 3 bases and 4 bases, with 16 bases remaining between them. CDR3 protein: CASSFGFGRQYEQYF. The CDR3 DNA sequence: TGTGCCAGCAGCTTCGGTTTCGGGCGGCAGTACGAGCAGTACTTC.

The rearrangement uses TRBV5-4 and TRBJ2-2, with D tentatively TRBD1 (6 bases). CDR1 is SGHNT and CDR2 is YYREEE in the germline V gene (reference sequence). V was cut by 4 bases and J by 1 base, with 8 bases left in between. The CDR3 is 14 residues long. As DNA, the CDR3 is TGTGCCAGCAGCCCGACAGGGAACACCGGGGAGCTGTTTTTT. Amino acid sequence: CASSPTGNTGELFF.

The chain joins TRBV5-6 to TRBJ2-3, with D unclear. V lost 0 bases and J 9 bases, leaving 11 bases between the germline ends. Germline CDR1 reads SGHDT; CDR2 reads YYEEEE. The CDR3 has 13 amino acids. CDR3 nucleotides: TGTGCCAGCAGCTTGGAAGTCCGTGGGACGCAGTATTTT. Translating it yields CASSLEVRGTQYF.

The chain recombines TRBV10-1 with TRBJ2-7; the match to TRBD2 covers 9 bases. From germline, CDR1 is WNHNN and CDR2 SYGVQD (reference sequence). The CDR3 is made up of 15 amino acids. J gave up 6 bases and V 2 bases, and 8 bases lay outside the gene matches. Written as DNA, the CDR3 is TGCGCCAGCAGTGAGAGTGGGCTAGCGGGGACCGAGCAGTACTTC. Amino acids: CASSESGLAGTEQYF.

Comment on this clone: The junction departs from germline at one end; a sequencing error may be responsible. The chain couples TRBV6-5 to TRBJ1-5; D perhaps matches TRBD1 (5 bases). There are 14 residues in the CDR3. The germline CDR1 and CDR2 sequences are MNHEY and SVGAGI. This chain's CDR3 is CASSYRGGNRPQHF. CDR3 bases: TGTGCCAGCAGTTACAGGGGTGGCAATCGGCCCCAGCATTTT.

The CDR3 sequence: CASRELPYGDEQFF. The CDR3 DNA follows: TGTGCCAGCAGAGAACTCCCCTACGGGGATGAGCAGTTCTTC. V usage is TRBV27 and J usage is TRBJ2-1; D is possibly TRBD2 (5 bases). From germline, CDR1 is MNHEY and CDR2 SMNVEV (reference sequence). This CDR3 contains 14 residues. Deletions cut 6 bases from V and 8 bases from J, with 17 bases between.

The J gene is TRBJ1-2, the V gene TRBV4-1, with D possibly TRBD1 on 5 matching bases. CDR1 is MGHRA and CDR2 is YSYEKL in the germline V gene. V was pared by 1 base and J by 0 bases, with 15 bases between. The CDR3 consists of 17 residues. The CDR3 loop reads CASSQVFSGGSNYGYTF. CDR3 sequence (DNA): TGCGCCAGCAGCCAAGTGTTTAGTGGGGGTTCTAACTATGGCTACACCTTC.

The V and J genes are TRBV6-5 and TRBJ1-1; D not certain. Germline V lookup: CDR1 MNHEY, CDR2 SVGAGI. V was trimmed by 7 bases and J by 4 bases, leaving 10 bases between them. The CDR3 is made up of 12 amino acids. CDR3 amino acids: CASKTVATEAFF. The CDR3 bases are TGTGCCAGCAAGACCGTGGCCACTGAAGCTTTCTTT.

On this clone itself: Within the sample, other DNA sequences also encode this same CDR3. V usage is TRBV2 and J usage is TRBJ1-5; TRBD1 might be the D (6 bases). Germline-derived CDR1 and CDR2 are SNHLY and FYNNEI. V dropped 2 bases and J dropped 6 bases, with 11 bases sitting between them. This CDR3 region has 14 residues. CDR3 amino acids: CASSENQGSQPQHF. CDR3 nucleotides: TGTGCCAGCAGTGAAAACCAGGGGAGTCAGCCCCAGCATTTT.

To note about this clone: A read error may account for a junction end that differs from germline. CDR3 nucleotides: TGTGTGGGATGGAGCACAGATACGCAGTATTTT. This translates into CVGWSTDTQYF. The chain is built from TRBV29-1 and TRBJ2-3; the D is unclear. The CDR3 covers 11 residues. CDR1 and CDR2 (germline): SQVTM, ANQGSEA.

This chain uses TRBV7-3 with TRBJ1-3; TRBD1 matches 9 bases. The germline V gene encodes CDR1 SGHTA and CDR2 FQGTGA. CDR3 length equals 16 residues. V shed 5 bases and J 2 bases; nucleotides not matched to a gene: 7. The CDR3 bases are TGTGCCAGCAGCCCGCAGGGACAGGGTACTGGAAACACCATATATTTT. Its translation is CASSPQGQGTGNTIYF.

This clone occurred a few times. The chain uses TRBV7-2 and TRBJ2-7; 8 nucleotides match TRBD2. The CDR3 contains 16 residues. V trimming: 1 base; J trimming: 3 bases; junction bases outside the gene matches: 8. The germline V gene encodes CDR1 SGHTA and CDR2 FQGNSA. CDR3 in DNA: TGTGCCAGCAGCTTAGTTGCGGCGGGGGGAGGCTACGAGCAGTACTTC. It yields the protein CASSLVAAGGGYEQYF.

The rearrangement links TRBV19 to TRBJ1-1; D might be TRBD1 (5 bases). The germline gives CDR1 LNHDA, CDR2 SQIVND (reference sequence). The CDR3 length is 12 residues. V lost 6 bases, J lost 11 bases, and 16 bases lay in between. As DNA, the CDR3 is TGTGCCAGTAGCAGATGGGACTTTCTTGCTTTCTTT. This gives the protein CASSRWDFLAFF. Supplemented by reference TRBV19 and TRBJ1-1, the full variable domain reads DGGITQSPKYLFRKEGQNVTLSCEQNLNHDAMYWYRQDPGQGLRLIYYSQIVNDFQKGDIAEGYSVSREKKESFPLTVTSAQKNPTAFYLCASSRWDFLAFFGQGTRLTVV.

The chain is built from TRBV2 and TRBJ1-6; D not resolved. Trimming took off 0 bases at V and 19 bases at J, with 22 bases between the two ends. Per the germline V gene, CDR1 is SNHLY and CDR2 is FYNNEI. This CDR3 spans 15 amino acids. As DNA, the CDR3 is TGTGCCAGCAGTGAAGCCACCGGACGGGCCTCCCGGGAACACTTT. Translating gives CASSEATGRASREHF.

This clone has a handful of counts. The V call is TRBV27, the J call TRBJ1-3, with a tentative D call TRBD1 (6 bases). Trimming left V 3 bases short and J 5 bases short, with 14 bases between. The CDR3 is 15 amino acids. Germline CDR1 reads MNHEY; CDR2 reads SMNVEV (reference sequence). DNA for the CDR3: TGTGCCAGCAGTTTCCCACCCCGGGACAGAAACACCATATATTTT. Translated: CASSFPPRDRNTIYF.